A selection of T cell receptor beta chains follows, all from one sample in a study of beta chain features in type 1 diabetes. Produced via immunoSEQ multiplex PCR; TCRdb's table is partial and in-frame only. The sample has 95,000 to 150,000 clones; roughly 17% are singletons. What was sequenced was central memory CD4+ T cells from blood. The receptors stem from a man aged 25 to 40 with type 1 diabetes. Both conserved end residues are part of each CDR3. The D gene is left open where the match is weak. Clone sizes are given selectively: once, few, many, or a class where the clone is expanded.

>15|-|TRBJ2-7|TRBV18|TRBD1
TGTGCCAGCTCACCTGGGACAGGTGCTTCCTACGAGCAGTACTTC
CASSPGTGASYEQYF
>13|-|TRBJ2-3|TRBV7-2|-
TGTGCCAGCAGCGCCCTGCGGACAGATACGCAGTATTTT
CASSALRTDTQYF
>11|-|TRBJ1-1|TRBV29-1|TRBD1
TGCAGCGTTACCGGACAGGGGGCGGCTTTCTTT
CSVTGQGAAFF
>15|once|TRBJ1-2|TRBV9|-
TGTGCCAGCAGCGTACAGGGGCAGCCTAACTATGGCTACACCTTC
CASSVQGQPNYGYTF
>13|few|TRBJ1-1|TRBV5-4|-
TGTGCCAGCAGCTTGGGGACGGAGTTCGGAGCTTTCTTT
CASSLGTEFGAFF
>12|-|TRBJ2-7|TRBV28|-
TGTGCCAGCAGTTTATCCGACTACGAGCAGTACTTC
CASSLSDYEQYF
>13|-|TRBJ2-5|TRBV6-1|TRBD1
TGTGCCAGCAGGAGACAGGGCTGGGAGACCCAGTACTTC
CASRRQGWETQYF
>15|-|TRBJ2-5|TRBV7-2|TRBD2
TGTGCCAGCAGCTTAGGCTCGGGGGGGCGGGGGACCCAGTACTTC
CASSLGSGGRGTQYF
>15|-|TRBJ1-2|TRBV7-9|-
TGTGCCAGCACCCTTTCGATGGAGGGACGGGGCGGCTACACCTTC
CASTLSMEGRGGYTF
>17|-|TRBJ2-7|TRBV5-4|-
TGTGCCAGCAGCTTGCAGGGACGGGTCCCAAGCTCCTACGAGCAGTACTTC
CASSLQGRVPSSYEQYF
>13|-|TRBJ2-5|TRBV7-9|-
TGTGCCAGCAGCTTAGGGCTACGGGAGACCCAGTACTTC
CASSLGLRETQYF
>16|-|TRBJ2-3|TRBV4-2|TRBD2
TGTGCCAGCAGCCACCGAGCGGGGGACGGCACAGATACGCAGTATTTT
CASSHRAGDGTDTQYF
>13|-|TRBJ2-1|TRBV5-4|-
TGTGCCAGCGCAGAGGGCAGTTACAATGAGCAGTTCTTC
CASAEGSYNEQFF
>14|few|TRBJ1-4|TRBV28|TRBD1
TGTGCCAGCAGCGCGACAGGGGGCAATGAAAAACTGTTTTTT
CASSATGGNEKLFF
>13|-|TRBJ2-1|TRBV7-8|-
TGTGCCAGCAGCGCTGCCCGGTTGCATGAGCAGTTCTTC
CASSAARLHEQFF
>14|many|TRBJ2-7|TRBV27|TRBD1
TGTGCCAGCAGTCCGGACAGGGACTGGGAAGAGCAGTACTTC
CASSPDRDWEEQYF
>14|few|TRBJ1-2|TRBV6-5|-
TGTGCCACCAAGTCCACGACAGCGAACTATGGCTACACCTTC
CATKSTTANYGYTF
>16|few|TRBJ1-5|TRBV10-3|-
TGTGCCATCAGTGAGTCGAAGGGCATAAGCAATCAGCCCCAGCATTTT
CAISESKGISNQPQHF
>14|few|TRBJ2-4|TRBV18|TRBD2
TGTGCCAGCTCAAGCGGGACAGCCAAAAACATTCAGTACTTC
CASSSGTAKNIQYF
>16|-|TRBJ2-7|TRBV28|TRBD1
TGTGCCAGCAGTCCACGGGACAGGGGTGAGGACTACGAGCAGTACTTC
CASSPRDRGEDYEQYF
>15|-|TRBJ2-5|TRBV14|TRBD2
TGTGCCAGCAGCCAACCAATAGCGGGGGCCGAGACCCAGTACTTC
CASSQPIAGAETQYF
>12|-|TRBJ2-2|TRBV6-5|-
TGTGCCAGCAGTCGAAGAACCGGGGAGCTGTTTTTT
CASSRRTGELFF
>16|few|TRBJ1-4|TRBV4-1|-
TGCGCCAGCAGCCCTAGACATGGTTCAACTAATGAAAAACTGTTTTTT
CASSPRHGSTNEKLFF
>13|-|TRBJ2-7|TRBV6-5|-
TGTGCCAGCAGTGGGGGGGATGGACAGTCTCCCGTCTTC
CASSGGDGQSPVF
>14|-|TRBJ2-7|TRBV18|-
TGTGCCAGCTCACCCGGGCCGGGTCCCTACGAGCAGTACTTC
CASSPGPGPYEQYF
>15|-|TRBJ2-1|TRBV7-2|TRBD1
TGTGCCAGCAGCACAGCGGCGGACAGGGCGAATGAGCAGTTCTTC
CASSTAADRANEQFF
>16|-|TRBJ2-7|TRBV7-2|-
TGTGCCAGCAGCCTAAACCCCGACAGGAGCTCCTACGAGCAGTACTTC
CASSLNPDRSSYEQYF
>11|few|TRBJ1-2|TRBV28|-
TGTGCCAGCAGGTCGGACTATGGCTACACCTTC
CASRSDYGYTF
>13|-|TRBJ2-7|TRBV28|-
TGTGCCAGCAGTTCTGGCAGGGGAGGCGAGCAGTACTTC
CASSSGRGGEQYF
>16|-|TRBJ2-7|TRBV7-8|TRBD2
TGTGCCAGCAGTCAAGGACTAGCGGGGGGGCCCTACGAGCAGTACTTC
CASSQGLAGGPYEQYF
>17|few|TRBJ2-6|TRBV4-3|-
TGCGCCAGCAGCCATCTTAACCAGGGGTTCGGGGCCAACGTCCTGACTTTC
CASSHLNQGFGANVLTF
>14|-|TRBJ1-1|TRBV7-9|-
TGTGCCAGCAGCTTAGGGAACGCGAACACTGAAGCTTTCTTT
CASSLGNANTEAFF
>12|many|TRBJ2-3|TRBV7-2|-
TGTGCCAGCAGCTTATACACAGATACGCAGTATTTT
CASSLYTDTQYF
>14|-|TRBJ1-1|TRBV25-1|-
TGTGCCAGCAGTGAATATAAAGGGTTCGCTGAAGCTTTCTTT
CASSEYKGFAEAFF
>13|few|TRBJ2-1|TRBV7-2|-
TGTGCCAGCAGCTTAGGGGGGTTTGATGAGCAGTTCTTC
CASSLGGFDEQFF
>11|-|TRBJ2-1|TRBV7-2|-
TGTGCCAGCAGCTTAGAAGGTGAGCAGTTCTTC
CASSLEGEQFF
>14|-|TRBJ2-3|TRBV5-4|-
TGTGCCAGCAGCTCCGGACAGTTTACAGATACGCAGTATTTT
CASSSGQFTDTQYF
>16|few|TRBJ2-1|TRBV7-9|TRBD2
TGTGCCAGCAGCCAACCTAGCGGGGGCTCCTACAATGAGCAGTTCTTC
CASSQPSGGSYNEQFF
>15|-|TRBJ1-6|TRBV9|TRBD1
TGTGCCAGCAGCGCTGGGGACAGAGATAATTCACCCCTCCACTTT
CASSAGDRDNSPLHF
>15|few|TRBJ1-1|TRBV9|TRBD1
TGTGCCAGCAGCGCCGGACAGGGATGGGAAACTGAAGCTTTCTTT
CASSAGQGWETEAFF
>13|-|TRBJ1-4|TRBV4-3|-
TGCGCCAGCAGCCAAGATAGGGGCGGGGAACTGTTTTTT
CASSQDRGGELFF